This T cell receptor (beta chain) was profiled in a study of T cell repertoires in cytomegalovirus infection. Across the study: Epitope selection comprised recently identified HLA-C-restricted CMV epitopes and well-studied HLA-B-restricted CMV epitopes.

A word on this clonotype: Its antigen is not identified.

Study results and limitations: The ex vivo response was dominated by HLA-C-restricted CMV-specific TCR beta clonotypes.

TCRdb re-derived calls from the reads in MiXCR, one entry per CDR3 protein. The sample records approximately 990,000 distinct CDR3 sequences, 30% to 40% being singletons. The V end was cut by 4 bases, the J end by 4 bases, with 16 bases between. The V gene's germline CDR1 is MNHEY and CDR2 SMNVEV (reference sequence). The CDR3 covers 15 residues. The chain uses TRBV27 and TRBJ1-2, with D perhaps matching TRBD1 (5 bases). The sequence was collected from a human donor in good health (CMV status not recorded). Some clones in this sample may be carry-over from other donors' samples. The material sequenced was cultured CD8+ T cells from PBMCs, taken from culture after CMV antigen stimulation. Here the CDR3 reads CASSSSAGQVYGYTF. The CDR3 coding sequence is TGTGCCAGCAGTTCCTCCGCAGGGCAGGTCTATGGCTACACCTTC.